This is a list of T cell receptor beta chains from one sample in a study of shared T cell receptors in the human thymus. Some clones are missing from TCRdb's copy, which holds only in-frame ones; the method was immunoSEQ multiplex PCR. The sample lists approximately 490,000 clones, around 78% occurring once. This same sample was also part of a study on human thymus T cells.

Sequenced: thymocytes. These receptor sequences come from a boy less than two years old with a congenital heart defect. Each CDR3 is given with its conserved first and last residue. The D gene is left open where the match is weak. Clone size, where shown, is once, few, many, or a class for clones that have expanded.

j_gene	d_gene	v_gene	abundance	CDR3aa	CDR3nt
TRBJ2-2	.	TRBV30	.	CAWSVLVRAGELFF	TGTGCCTGGAGTGTACTTGTCCGGGCCGGGGAGCTGTTTTTT
TRBJ1-3	.	TRBV12-5	.	CASDHYPDTDSGNTIYF	TGTGCTAGTGATCATTACCCCGACACCGACTCTGGAAACACCATATATTTT
TRBJ2-1	.	TRBV27	.	CASSLRASPHNEQFF	TGTGCCAGCAGTTTAAGGGCTAGCCCCCACAATGAGCAGTTCTTC
TRBJ1-4	TRBD1	TRBV30	.	CAWRKGTGKAKEVPATNEKLFF	TGTGCCTGGAGAAAAGGGACAGGGAAGGCGAAGGAGGTTCCTGCAACTAATGAAAAACTGTTTTTT
TRBJ2-7	TRBD1	TRBV4-3	.	CASSHLRGDRGSYEQYF	TGCGCCAGCAGCCACCTAAGGGGGGACAGGGGTTCCTACGAGCAGTACTTC
TRBJ2-2	.	TRBV6-1	.	CASSEGTGRTRNTGELFF	TGTGCCAGCAGTGAAGGGACAGGGAGGACTAGGAACACCGGGGAGCTGTTTTTT
TRBJ2-3	.	TRBV7-6	.	CASSLGSLATSTDTQYF	TGTGCCAGCAGCTTAGGGAGTCTAGCGACTAGCACAGATACGCAGTATTTT
TRBJ2-3	TRBD2	TRBV4-2	.	CASSQALRSAGPPREDTQYF	TGTGCCAGCAGCCAAGCCCTCCGATCAGCGGGACCCCCCCGGGAAGATACGCAGTATTTT
TRBJ2-5	TRBD2	TRBV4-3	once	CASSHRTSGRAVGETQYF	TGCGCCAGCAGCCACAGGACTAGCGGGAGGGCCGTCGGAGAGACCCAGTACTTC
TRBJ2-1	TRBD2	TRBV25-1	.	CASTTPSGRTDEQFF	TGTGCCAGCACCACACCTAGCGGGAGGACCGATGAGCAGTTCTTC
TRBJ2-5	TRBD1	TRBV5-6	once	CASSLGTGVSETQYF	TGTGCCAGCAGCTTGGGAACAGGGGTGAGCGAGACCCAGTACTTC
TRBJ1-1	TRBD1	TRBV25-1	.	CASSTRDSFLNTEAFF	TGTGCCAGCAGTACTCGGGACAGTTTCTTGAACACTGAAGCTTTCTTT
TRBJ1-5	TRBD1	TRBV27	.	CASRGTGWGQPQHF	TGTGCCAGCAGGGGGACAGGGTGGGGCCAGCCCCAGCATTTT
TRBJ2-7	TRBD2	TRBV19	few	CASSAGTSGRYEQYF	TGTGCCAGTAGTGCGGGGACTAGCGGGAGGTACGAGCAGTACTTC
TRBJ2-7	.	TRBV5-5	.	CASSLEGAGGYEQYF	TGTGCCAGCAGCTTGGAGGGGGCAGGGGGGTACGAGCAGTACTTC
TRBJ2-3	TRBD1	TRBV11-3	.	CASSATTGGAADTQYF	TGTGCCAGCAGCGCCACGACAGGGGGCGCGGCAGATACGCAGTATTTT
TRBJ2-1	TRBD2	TRBV5-4	.	CASSLEGGSPYNEQFF	TGTGCCAGCAGCTTGGAAGGCGGGAGCCCGTACAATGAGCAGTTCTTC
TRBJ2-5	.	TRBV6-5	.	CASSYYQAGWETQYF	TGTGCCAGCAGTTACTACCAGGCAGGGTGGGAGACCCAGTACTTC
TRBJ2-1	TRBD2	TRBV6-1	.	CASSAITLAGDYNEQFF	TGTGCCAGCAGTGCCATAACTCTAGCGGGGGACTACAATGAGCAGTTCTTC
TRBJ1-2	.	TRBV10-3	.	CAISEVRGGGYTF	TGTGCCATCAGTGAGGTCCGCGGCGGGGGCTACACCTTC
TRBJ2-5	TRBD2	TRBV28	once	CASRQNGLAQETQYF	TGTGCCAGCAGACAGAACGGACTAGCCCAAGAGACCCAGTACTTC
TRBJ2-1	TRBD2	TRBV2	.	CASSGERDSYNEQFF	TGTGCCAGCAGTGGCGAGCGGGACTCCTACAATGAGCAGTTCTTC
TRBJ2-1	.	TRBV5-4	.	CASSLRRPSSYNEQFF	TGTGCCAGCAGCTTGCGCCGCCCGAGCTCCTACAATGAGCAGTTCTTC
TRBJ2-7	TRBD2	TRBV15	.	CATSRGLAGRYEQYF	TGTGCCACCAGCAGAGGACTAGCGGGAAGGTACGAGCAGTACTTC
TRBJ2-7	TRBD2	TRBV4-3	.	CASSPSGGTYEQYF	TGCGCCAGCAGCCCAAGCGGGGGTACCTACGAGCAGTACTTC
TRBJ2-1	.	TRBV4-3	once	CASSQDLNPGTYNEQFF	TGCGCCAGCAGCCAAGACCTCAACCCCGGGACTTACAATGAGCAGTTCTTC
TRBJ2-1	.	TRBV5-4	few	CASSGSPSSYNEQFF	TGTGCCAGCAGCGGCAGTCCCAGCTCCTACAATGAGCAGTTCTTC
TRBJ1-2	TRBD1	TRBV20-1	.	CSPGGITF	TGCAGCCCAGGGGGCATCACCTTC
TRBJ1-2	TRBD1	TRBV12-5	.	CASGRDRGRGNYGYTF	TGTGCTAGTGGTCGGGACAGGGGGCGCGGTAACTATGGCTACACCTTC
TRBJ2-3	.	TRBV5-6	.	CASSLTGAPEPDTQYF	TGTGCCAGCAGCCTGACTGGAGCCCCTGAGCCAGATACGCAGTATTTT
TRBJ2-1	TRBD2	TRBV5-1	.	CASTSPASGYNEQFF	TGCGCCAGCACCTCCCCGGCTAGCGGGTACAATGAGCAGTTCTTC
TRBJ2-7	TRBD1	TRBV7-8	.	CASSLRADRVEGEQYF	TGTGCCAGCAGCTTAAGAGCGGACAGGGTAGAGGGCGAGCAGTACTTC